This entry lists 28 T cell receptor beta chains sequenced from one sample in a study of CD8+ T cells in alopecia areata (dated by TCRdb to the late 2010s). In the paper's terms, the time point label means: baseline before oral tofacitinib. The library came from the immunoSEQ multiplex PCR assay. RNA was extracted from all samples and reverse transcribed into cDNA, which served as template for TCR sequencing. Held by TCRdb, this immuneACCESS table contains in-frame sequences only and omits some clones. Under half of the omission traces to an unresolved V gene where checked; the cause of the rest is unknown. This sample has fewer than 80,000 clones in its table, and roughly 60% of those were observed once. The ten largest account for approximately 17% of the sample. Sequencing used CD8+ T cells sorted from blood, obtained at week 0. All receptors come from a human donor with alopecia areata.

The CDR3 coding sequence is TGTGCCAGCAGTTCGTTACAGGGGTTGAACACTGAAGCTTTCTTT. Protein product: CASSSLQGLNTEAFF. The V and J genes are TRBV27 and TRBJ1-1; 7 bases line up with TRBD1. J gave up 0 bases and V 4 bases, and 5 bases lay outside the gene matches. The CDR3 is 15 residues long. The germline V gene has CDR1 MNHEY and CDR2 SMNVEV (reference sequence).

This clone has a handful of counts. The gene calls are TRBV5-1 and TRBJ2-7, with 8 bases matching TRBD1. Germline loops: CDR1 SGHRS, CDR2 YFSETQ. V was pared by 0 bases and J by 6 bases, with 2 bases of the junction left unmatched. This CDR3 is 13 amino acids long. The CDR3 spells CASSLAGTGEQYF. CDR3 DNA sequence: TGCGCCAGCAGCTTGGCGGGGACAGGCGAGCAGTACTTC.

This clone appeared a few times. The CDR3 sequence: CASSLLPNTGELFF. The CDR3, as DNA: TGTGCCAGCAGCTTACTACCTAACACCGGGGAGCTGTTTTTT. The chain combines TRBV5-4 with TRBJ2-2; D remains ambiguous. Per germline, CDR1 SGHNT and CDR2 YYREEE (reference sequence). V lost 2 bases, J lost 2 bases, and 7 bases lay in between. The CDR3 is 14 residues long. The full variable domain, its missing parts supplied by reference TRBV5-4 and TRBJ2-2, is ETGVTQSPTHLIKTRGQQVTLRCSSQSGHNTVSWYQQALGQGPQFIFQYYREEENGRGNFPPRFSGLQFPNYSSELNVNALELDDSALYLCASSLLPNTGELFFGEGSRLTVL.

The J gene is TRBJ1-2, the V gene TRBV27; no definite D call. V was cut by 1 base and J by 7 bases, with 7 bases left in between. Germline V lookup: CDR1 MNHEY, CDR2 SMNVEV (reference sequence). CDR3 length: 12 residues. The CDR3 bases are TGTGCCAGCAGTTTATGGGGAAGTGGCTACACCTTC. Protein product: CASSLWGSGYTF.

This clone was seen only a few times. This chain joins TRBV4-1 and TRBJ2-7, with no clear D. CDR1 is MGHRA and CDR2 is YSYEKL in the germline V gene. The V end was cut by 0 bases, the J end by 2 bases, with 8 bases between. The CDR3 extends over 14 amino acids. The CDR3 sequence is CASSQEVAAYEQYF. The CDR3 DNA reads as TGCGCCAGCAGCCAAGAGGTAGCCGCCTACGAGCAGTACTTC.

This rearrangement joins TRBV2 to TRBJ2-7; no clear D gene. With 4 bases removed from V and 0 bases from J, the gap between germline ends came to 7 bases. Germline lookup yields CDR1 SNHLY and CDR2 FYNNEI. The CDR3 runs to 13 residues. The CDR3 here is CASSGQFSYEQYF. CDR3 nucleotides: TGTGCCAGCAGTGGTCAGTTCTCCTACGAGCAGTACTTC.

This clone was found many times. V usage is TRBV6-5 and J usage is TRBJ2-1; tentative D call: TRBD2 (6 bases). Looked up from germline, CDR1 is MNHEY and CDR2 is SVGAGI. The germline V and J ends were trimmed by 6 bases and 3 bases, with 12 bases remaining between them. CDR3 length: 14 amino acids. CDR3 sequence reads: CASSPVGGYNEQFF. The CDR3 region has the DNA TGTGCCAGCAGCCCGGTGGGGGGCTACAATGAGCAGTTCTTC.

The chain joins TRBV6-4 to TRBJ2-2, with D perhaps being TRBD1 or TRBD2 (5 bases each). The CDR3 consists of 12 residues. CDR1 is MRHNA and CDR2 is SNTAGT in the germline V gene. V was clipped by 7 bases and J by 4 bases, with 7 bases between them. In nucleotides, the CDR3 is TGTGCCAGCACTGGGACCACCGGGGAGCTGTTTTTT. This translates into CASTGTTGELFF.

J is TRBJ2-7 and V is TRBV29-1; D could derive from TRBD1 or TRBD2 (5 bases each). The germline gives CDR1 SQVTM, CDR2 ANQGSEA. V lost 2 bases and J lost 2, with 13 bases in between. The CDR3 runs 14 residues. The CDR3: CSVELLGTPYEQYF. The CDR3 DNA is TGCAGCGTTGAATTGCTGGGGACCCCCTACGAGCAGTACTTC.

V gene TRBV6-5 combines with J gene TRBJ1-6, with TRBD1 matching over 9 bases. Looked up from germline, CDR1 is MNHEY and CDR2 is SVGAGI. The V gene end was trimmed by 6 bases and the J gene end by 10 bases; junction bases not matched to a gene: 10. The CDR3 runs 15 residues. CDR3 residues: CASRPQGAIKSPLHF. In DNA, the CDR3 is TGTGCCAGCAGACCACAGGGGGCCATAAAATCACCCCTCCACTTT.

The rearrangement uses TRBV5-6 and TRBJ2-1; perhaps D is TRBD1 or TRBD2 (6 bases each). Per the germline V gene, CDR1 is SGHDT and CDR2 is YYEEEE. The CDR3 has 15 amino acids. Trimming shortened V by 1 base and J by 8 bases, and 16 bases separated the two germline ends. In DNA, the CDR3 is TGTGCCAGCAGCTTGTTGGTTCATAGGGGGGATGAGCAGTTCTTC. Translated, it gives CASSLLVHRGDEQFF.

This clone was seen only a few times. The chain has TRBV7-8 and TRBJ2-7; weak D call: TRBD2 (6 bases). Germline values: CDR1 SGHVS, CDR2 FQNEAQ. The CDR3 is 15 residues long. With 5 bases removed from V and 2 bases from J, the gap between germline ends came to 16 bases. The CDR3 DNA reads TGTGCCAGCAGCCCTTTCGTGGGGGGTACCTACGAGCAGTACTTC. Protein: CASSPFVGGTYEQYF. The full variable domain, completed using reference TRBV7-8 and TRBJ2-7, is GAGVSQSPRYKVAKRGQDVALRCDPISGHVSLFWYQQALGQGPEFLTYFQNEAQLDKSGLPSDRFFAERPEGSVSTLKIQRTQQEDSAVYLCASSPFVGGTYEQYFGPGTRLTVT.

The gene calls are TRBV4-1 and TRBJ2-1; 7 bases are a match to TRBD2. This CDR3 region has 16 residues. Germline trimming cut 0 bases from V and 0 bases from J; bases unmatched to any gene: 2. Germline V gene sequence: CDR1 MGHRA, CDR2 YSYEKL. The CDR3 spells CASSQDTGGSYNEQFF. The CDR3, as DNA: TGCGCCAGCAGCCAAGATACGGGGGGCTCCTACAATGAGCAGTTCTTC.

V and J are TRBV19 and TRBJ1-2; 9 bases are shared with TRBD1. The CDR3 runs 16 residues. CDR1 LNHDA and CDR2 SQIVND come from the germline V gene (reference sequence). After removal of 2 bases from V and 6 bases from J, the junction contained 10 bases not matched to a gene. In DNA, the CDR3 is TGTGCCAGTAGTATAACCGGGACAGGGATCTTGGATGGCTACACCTTC. Translated, it gives CASSITGTGILDGYTF.

The rearrangement links TRBV29-1 to TRBJ2-1; 14 nucleotides match TRBD2. There are 17 residues in the CDR3. The germline V gene encodes CDR1 SQVTM and CDR2 ANQGSEA. The junction had 13 bases not matched to a gene; V was cut back by 6 bases and J by 6 bases. This CDR3 reads CSVDGLAGGHRFNEQFF. The CDR3 nucleotides read TGCAGCGTCGACGGACTAGCGGGGGGTCACCGATTCAATGAGCAGTTCTTC.

The V and J genes are TRBV19 and TRBJ1-1; unclear D gene. The CDR3 totals 12 residues. Trimming cost V 7 bases and J 7 bases, with 13 bases left between them. Germline V gene sequence: CDR1 LNHDA, CDR2 SQIVND (reference sequence). This CDR3 is CASTRHPFEAFF. CDR3 sequence (DNA): TGTGCCAGTACAAGGCATCCTTTTGAAGCTTTCTTT.

This clone was detected many times. The V and J genes are TRBV11-2 and TRBJ2-3; the D is unclear. The CDR3 extends over 12 amino acids. Germline CDR1 SGHAT, CDR2 FQNNGV. Trimming removed 1 base from V and 4 bases from J, with 3 bases in between. The CDR3 region has the DNA TGTGCCAGCAGCTTAGTCCCAGATACGCAGTATTTT. It codes for CASSLVPDTQYF.

The chain carries TRBV16 and TRBJ2-5; D not resolved. The V gene's germline CDR1 is KGHSY and CDR2 FQNENV. The V and J ends lost 4 bases and 3 bases respectively, with 6 bases between them. This CDR3 has 12 residues. CDR3 protein: CASSPTKETQYF. As DNA, the CDR3 is TGTGCCAGCAGCCCGACAAAAGAGACCCAGTACTTC.

The chain has TRBV6-5 and TRBJ1-1; TRBD1 aligns across 7 bases. Unmatched junction bases numbered 8, after V lost 2 bases and J lost 11 bases. This CDR3 spans 13 amino acids. Germline V gene data show CDR1 as MNHEY and CDR2 as SVGAGI. The CDR3, as DNA: TGTGCCAGCAGTTACAGTCAACAGGGGAACGCTTTCTTT. The encoded protein is CASSYSQQGNAFF.

This clone has only one observation. The chain is built from TRBV28 and TRBJ2-7; TRBD2 agrees at 9 bases. The germline gives CDR1 MDHEN, CDR2 SYDVKM. The CDR3 covers 15 residues. The J segment lost 1 base and the V segment lost 6 bases, leaving 7 bases of the junction unmatched. The CDR3 DNA reads as TGTGCCAGCAGCCCCTCGGGACTAGCTTCCTACGAGCAGTACTTC. Amino acid sequence: CASSPSGLASYEQYF.

Ten or more counts support this clone. The chain uses TRBV7-9 and TRBJ1-6, with D possibly matching TRBD1 (6 bases). V lost 5 bases and J 8 bases, leaving 16 bases between the germline ends. CDR3 length equals 15 residues. Germline CDR1 reads SEHNR; CDR2 reads FQNEAQ (reference sequence). The CDR3 region has the DNA TGTGCCAGCAGCAAGATGACAGGAACCTATTCACCCCTCCACTTT. Protein sequence: CASSKMTGTYSPLHF.

A remark on this clone: One end of the junction is discordant with germline, which a read error may explain. The genes are TRBV28 and TRBJ2-1; TRBD2 aligns across 7 bases. CDR1 is MDHEN and CDR2 is SYDVKM in the germline V gene. This CDR3 is built from 15 residues. For the CDR3, the DNA is TGTGCCAGCAGACCCCTGGCGGGAGCGTACAGTGAGCAGTTCTTC. Its translation is CASRPLAGAYSEQFF.

In this sample, this clone turned up a few times. The chain links TRBV5-1 to TRBJ1-1; 8 bases map to TRBD1. This CDR3 has 12 amino acids. V lost 5 bases to trimming and J lost 6 bases; unmatched junction nucleotides: 3. The V gene's germline CDR1 is SGHRS and CDR2 YFSETQ. The CDR3 loop is CASSPGGSEAFF. CDR3 DNA sequence: TGCGCCAGCAGTCCAGGGGGCTCTGAAGCTTTCTTT. The full variable domain, completed using reference TRBV5-1 and TRBJ1-1, is KAGVTQTPRYLIKTRGQQVTLSCSPISGHRSVSWYQQTPGQGLQFLFEYFSETQRNKGNFPGRFSGRQFSNSRSEMNVSTLELGDSALYLCASSPGGSEAFFGQGTRLTVV.

The chain uses TRBV5-1 and TRBJ1-4; perhaps TRBD1 as D (5 bases). CDR1 and CDR2 (germline): SGHRS, YFSETQ. Trimming left V 2 bases short and J 5 bases short, with 19 bases between. This CDR3 region has 17 residues. The CDR3 here is CASSFPEDRTTNEKLFF. CDR3 in DNA: TGCGCCAGCAGCTTCCCCGAAGACAGAACCACCAATGAAAAACTGTTTTTT.

The rearrangement links TRBV15 to TRBJ1-1; D gene uncertain. The germline V gene encodes CDR1 LNHNV and CDR2 YYDKDF (reference sequence). V was cut by 1 base and J by 5 bases, with 11 bases left in between. The CDR3 has 14 amino acids. CDR3 region: CATSRGRDSTEAFF. CDR3 nucleotide sequence: TGTGCCACCAGCAGAGGACGGGATAGTACTGAAGCTTTCTTT.

V gene TRBV7-9 combines with J gene TRBJ1-1; a weak D match, TRBD1 (6 bases). There are 13 residues in the CDR3. V was pared by 7 bases and J by 6 bases, with 15 bases between. Per germline, CDR1 SEHNR and CDR2 FQNEAQ (reference sequence). CDR3 nucleotide sequence: TGTGCCAGCAAAAGGGTGGAGGGGGCTGAAGCTTTCTTT. Protein: CASKRVEGAEAFF. The full variable domain, in which reference TRBV7-9 and TRBJ1-1 provide the parts outside the CDR3, is DTGVSQNPRHKITKRGQNVTFRCDPISEHNRLYWYRQTLGQGPEFLTYFQNEAQLEKSRLLSDRFSAERPKGSFSTLEIQRTEQGDSAMYLCASKRVEGAEAFFGQGTRLTVV.

The chain has TRBV7-3 and TRBJ2-7, with 9 positions matching TRBD2. Trimming at V came to 2 bases and at J to 0 bases, leaving 5 bases not matched to a gene. The CDR3 runs 16 residues. Germline V lookup: CDR1 SGHTA, CDR2 FQGTGA. The CDR3 DNA follows: TGTGCCAGCAGCTTAGTGGCTAGCGGGATCTCCTACGAGCAGTACTTC. Translation gives CASSLVASGISYEQYF.

V usage is TRBV28 and J usage is TRBJ2-1, with TRBD1 matching 7 bases. The CDR3 spans 14 residues. The germline V gene has CDR1 MDHEN and CDR2 SYDVKM. Trimming at V came to 6 bases and at J to 5 bases, leaving 7 bases not matched to a gene. The CDR3 DNA follows: TGTGCCAGCAGCCCCGGACAGGAGAACAATGAGCAGTTCTTC. Translating gives CASSPGQENNEQFF.